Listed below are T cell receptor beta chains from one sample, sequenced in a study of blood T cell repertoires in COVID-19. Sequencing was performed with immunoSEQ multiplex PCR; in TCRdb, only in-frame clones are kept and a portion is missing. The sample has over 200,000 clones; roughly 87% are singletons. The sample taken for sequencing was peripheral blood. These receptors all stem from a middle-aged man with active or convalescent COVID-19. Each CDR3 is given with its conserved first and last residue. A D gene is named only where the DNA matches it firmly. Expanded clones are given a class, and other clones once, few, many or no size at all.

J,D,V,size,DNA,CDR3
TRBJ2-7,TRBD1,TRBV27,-,TGTGCCAGCAGTTTGGTGGGACAGGGCACCGAGCAGTACTTC,CASSLVGQGTEQYF
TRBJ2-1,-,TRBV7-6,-,TGTGCCAGCAGCTTATCAGGCTACAATGAGCAGTTCTTC,CASSLSGYNEQFF
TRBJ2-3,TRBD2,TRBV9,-,TGTGCCAGCAGCGGGACTAGCGGGATCACAGATACGCAGTATTTT,CASSGTSGITDTQYF
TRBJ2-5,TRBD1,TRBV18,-,TGTGCCAGCTCCCTAACCACGGGACAGGGGGAAGAGACCCAGTACTTC,CASSLTTGQGEETQYF
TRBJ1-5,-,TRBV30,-,TGTGCCTGGAGCCCCGGGGAGGGCCCGCGAAGCAATCAGCCCCAGCATTTT,CAWSPGEGPRSNQPQHF
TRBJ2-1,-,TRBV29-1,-,TGCAGCGTTGAATCGGACAGACCGTACAATGAGCAGTTCTTC,CSVESDRPYNEQFF
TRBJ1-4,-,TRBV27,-,TGTGCCAGCAGTCCTAGCCTCAGGGCGGGGTTATGG,CASSPSLRAGLW
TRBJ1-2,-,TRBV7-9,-,TGTGCCAGCAGCTTAGTATTCCAGGGCGCTGGCTACACCTTC,CASSLVFQGAGYTF
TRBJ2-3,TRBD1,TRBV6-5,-,TGTGCCAGCAGCGGACAGGGAACGAGCACAGATACGCAGTATTTT,CASSGQGTSTDTQYF
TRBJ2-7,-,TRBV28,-,TGTGCCAGCAGCCTAGGGGGAAACGAGCAGTACTTC,CASSLGGNEQYF
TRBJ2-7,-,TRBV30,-,TGTGCCTGGAGTGTGGGGCTCTCCTACGAGCAGTACTTC,CAWSVGLSYEQYF
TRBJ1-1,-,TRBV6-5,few,TGTGCCAGCAGTTCCCTGACTAGCACTGAAGCTTTCTTT,CASSSLTSTEAFF
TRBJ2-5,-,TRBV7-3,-,TGTGCCAGCAGCTTAGACGGGACATCCCAAGAGACCCAGTACTTC,CASSLDGTSQETQYF
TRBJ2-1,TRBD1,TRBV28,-,TGTGCCAGCAGTTTACCGGACAGGGTCAATGAGCAGTTCTTC,CASSLPDRVNEQFF
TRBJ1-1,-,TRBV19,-,TGTGCCAGTAGTATACGAGGCACCATCACTGAAGCTTTCTTT,CASSIRGTITEAFF
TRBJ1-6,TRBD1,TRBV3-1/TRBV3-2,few,TGTGCCAGCAGCCCGACACCGGGACAGGGTAATTCACCCCTCCACTTT,CASSPTPGQGNSPLHF
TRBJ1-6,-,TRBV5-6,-,TGTGCCAGCAGCTTGGGACAGAAGAATTCACCCCTCCACTTT,CASSLGQKNSPLHF
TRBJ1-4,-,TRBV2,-,TGTGCCAGCAGTGAGCAGAGGGAGAATGAAAAACTGTTTTTT,CASSEQRENEKLFF
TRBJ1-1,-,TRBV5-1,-,TGCGCCAGCAAGCGGGGGAACCCGAACACTGAAGCTTTCTTT,CASKRGNPNTEAFF
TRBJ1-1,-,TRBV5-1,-,TGCGCCAGCAGCTTGCAGGGAAGGGTCGGTGAAGCTTTCTTT,CASSLQGRVGEAFF
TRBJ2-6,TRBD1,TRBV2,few,TGTGCCGGCTCAGCGGCAGGGGGCTCTGGGGCCAACGTCCTGACTTTC,CAGSAAGGSGANVLTF
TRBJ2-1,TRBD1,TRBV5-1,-,TGCGCCAGCAGTCGTGGGACAGGGGATTACAATGAGCAGTTCTTC,CASSRGTGDYNEQFF
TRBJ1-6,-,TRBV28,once,TGTGCCAGCAGTTTAGCCGTCAGTAATTCACCCCTCCACTTT,CASSLAVSNSPLHF
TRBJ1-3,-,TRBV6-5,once,TGTGCCAGCACCACGGACAGATACTCTGGAAACACCATATATTTT,CASTTDRYSGNTIYF
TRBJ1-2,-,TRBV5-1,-,TGCGCCAGCAGCTTGGGGGGCCCCTCGGACGGCTACACCTTC,CASSLGGPSDGYTF
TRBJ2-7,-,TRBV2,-,TGTGCCAGCAGTGAAGCATGGAGGGGTCAAGGCGACGAGCAGTACTTC,CASSEAWRGQGDEQYF
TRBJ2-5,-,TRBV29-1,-,TGCAGCGTTGACAGTCCCCTCGAGACCCAGTACTTC,CSVDSPLETQYF
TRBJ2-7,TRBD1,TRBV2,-,TGTGCCACAGGGACAGGGCCAGACCTCTTCTCCTACGAGCAGTACTTC,CATGTGPDLFSYEQYF
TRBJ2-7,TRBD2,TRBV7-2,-,TGTGCCAGCAGCTTGGTAGCGGGAATTGCCTACGAGCAGTACTTC,CASSLVAGIAYEQYF
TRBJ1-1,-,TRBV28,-,TGTGCCAGCTGGGGCGACATGAACACTGAAGCTTTCTTT,CASWGDMNTEAFF
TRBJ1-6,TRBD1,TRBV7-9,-,TGTGCCAGCAGCCACTATAAAACGACAGGGGGTGGAAGGTCACCCCTCCACTTT,CASSHYKTTGGGRSPLHF
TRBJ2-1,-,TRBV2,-,TGTGCCAGCAGCGGACAGATTATCTACAATGAGCAGTTCTTC,CASSGQIIYNEQFF
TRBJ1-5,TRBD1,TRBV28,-,TGTGCCAGCAGTCGACAGGGAGGAGACAATCAGCCCCAGCATTTT,CASSRQGGDNQPQHF
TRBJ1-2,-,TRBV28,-,TGTGCCAGCAGTTTATATCTGGGCGAGTGGACCTTC,CASSLYLGEWTF
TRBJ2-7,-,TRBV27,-,TGTGCCAGCAGTTTAACAGGGTCCTACGAGCAGTACTTC,CASSLTGSYEQYF
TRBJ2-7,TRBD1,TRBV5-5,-,TGTGCCAGCAGCCACCGGGACAGCTACTACGAGCAGTACTTC,CASSHRDSYYEQYF
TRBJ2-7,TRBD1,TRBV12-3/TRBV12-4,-,TGTGCCAGCACGGACACAGGGGCCTACGAGCAGTACTTC,CASTDTGAYEQYF
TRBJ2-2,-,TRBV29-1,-,TGCAGCGTTTCCCCCCTAAGCGGGGAGCTGTTTTTT,CSVSPLSGELFF